The text below deals with one T cell receptor beta chain. Its antigen is undetermined. The CDR3 length is 17 residues. The sample originates from a study of T cells expressing NK-cell markers. Turning to the study itself: Of eight sequenced donors, seven were HCMV-seropositive and one HCMV-seronegative.

Study conclusions and caveats: Also leading the CD3+CD56-NKG2C+ fraction in a handful of donors were these clonotypes.

TCRdb reprocessed the 5' RACE reads and stores each CDR3 protein as one record, lacking DNA. Reported are roughly 350,000 distinct CDR3 sequences; the ten largest clones contain about 5.2%. The material sequenced was blood T cells: a sorted CD56 or NKG2C T cell subset, CD4+ or CD8+ T cells, or bulk PBMC T cells (not recorded which). The chain employs TRBV12-3 or TRBV12-4 and TRBJ1-2; TCRdb names TRBD1, which stays unverified in the absence of DNA. The sequence derives from a man aged 18 to 69 in good health. CDR3 loop: CASSPPPPTGGSYGYTF.